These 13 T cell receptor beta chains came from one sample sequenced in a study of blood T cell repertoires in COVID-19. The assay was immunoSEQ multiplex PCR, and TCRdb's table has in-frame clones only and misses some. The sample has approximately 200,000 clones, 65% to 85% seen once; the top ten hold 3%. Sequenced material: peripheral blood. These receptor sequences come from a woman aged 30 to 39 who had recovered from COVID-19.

This CDR3 is CASSLAGVGNEQFF. The CDR3 DNA is TGTGCCAGCAGTCTAGCGGGAGTTGGCAATGAGCAGTTCTTC. The chain is built from TRBV28 and TRBJ2-1, with 10 bases that match TRBD2. In germline, CDR1 is MDHEN, CDR2 SYDVKM. The trim removed 5 bases at V and 6 bases at J, leaving 4 bases unmatched. The CDR3 contains 14 residues.

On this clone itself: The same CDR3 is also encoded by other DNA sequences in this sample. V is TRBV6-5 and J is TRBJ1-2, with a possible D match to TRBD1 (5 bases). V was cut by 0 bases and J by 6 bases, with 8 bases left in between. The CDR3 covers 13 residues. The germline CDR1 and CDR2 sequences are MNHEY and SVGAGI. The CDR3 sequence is CASSYSAGNGYTF. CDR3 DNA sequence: TGTGCCAGCAGTTACTCGGCAGGGAATGGCTACACCTTC.

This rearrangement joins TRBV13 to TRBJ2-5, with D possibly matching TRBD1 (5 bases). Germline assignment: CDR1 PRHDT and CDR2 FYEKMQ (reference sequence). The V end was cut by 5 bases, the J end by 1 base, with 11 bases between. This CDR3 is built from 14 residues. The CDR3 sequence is CASSQRQIQETQYF. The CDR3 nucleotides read TGTGCCAGCAGCCAAAGACAGATCCAAGAGACCCAGTACTTC.

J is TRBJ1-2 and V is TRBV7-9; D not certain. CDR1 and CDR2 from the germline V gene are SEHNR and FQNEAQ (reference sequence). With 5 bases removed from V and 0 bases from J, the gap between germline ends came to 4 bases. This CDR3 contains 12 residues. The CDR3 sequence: CASSLPNYGYTF. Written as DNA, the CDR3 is TGTGCCAGCAGCCTTCCTAACTATGGCTACACCTTC. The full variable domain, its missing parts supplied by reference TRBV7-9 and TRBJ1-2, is DTGVSQNPRHKITKRGQNVTFRCDPISEHNRLYWYRQTLGQGPEFLTYFQNEAQLEKSRLLSDRFSAERPKGSFSTLEIQRTEQGDSAMYLCASSLPNYGYTFGSGTRLTVV.

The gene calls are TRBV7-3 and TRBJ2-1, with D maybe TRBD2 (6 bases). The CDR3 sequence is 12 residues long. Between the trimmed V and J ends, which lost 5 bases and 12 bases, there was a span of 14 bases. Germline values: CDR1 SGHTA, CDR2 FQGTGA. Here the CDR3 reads CASSRLGGTQFF. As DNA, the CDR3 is TGTGCCAGCAGCCGCCTGGGCGGGACGCAGTTCTTC.

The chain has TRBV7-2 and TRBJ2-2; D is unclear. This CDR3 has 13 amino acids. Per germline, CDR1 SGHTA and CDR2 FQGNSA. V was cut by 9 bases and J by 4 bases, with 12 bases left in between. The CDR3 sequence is CASSAWLTGELFF. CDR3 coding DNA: TGTGCCAGTTCCGCATGGCTCACCGGGGAGCTGTTTTTT. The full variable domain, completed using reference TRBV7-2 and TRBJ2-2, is GAGVSQSPSNKVTEKGKDVELRCDPISGHTALYWYRQSLGQGLEFLIYFQGNSAPDKSGLPSDRFSAERTGGSVSTLTIQRTQQEDSAVYLCASSAWLTGELFFGEGSRLTVL.

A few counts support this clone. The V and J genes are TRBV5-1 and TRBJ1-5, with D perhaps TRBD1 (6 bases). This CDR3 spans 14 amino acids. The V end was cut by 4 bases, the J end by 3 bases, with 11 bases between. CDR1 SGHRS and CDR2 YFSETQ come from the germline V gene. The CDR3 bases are TGCGCCAGCAGCCCAACAGGGAACAATCAGCCCCAGCATTTT. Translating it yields CASSPTGNNQPQHF.

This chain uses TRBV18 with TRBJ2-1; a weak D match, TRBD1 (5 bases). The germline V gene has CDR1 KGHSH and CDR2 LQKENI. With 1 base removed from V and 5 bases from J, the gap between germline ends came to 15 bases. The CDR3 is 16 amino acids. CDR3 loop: CASSPRVKKGNNEQFF. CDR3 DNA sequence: TGTGCCAGCTCACCACGAGTCAAGAAGGGGAACAATGAGCAGTTCTTC.

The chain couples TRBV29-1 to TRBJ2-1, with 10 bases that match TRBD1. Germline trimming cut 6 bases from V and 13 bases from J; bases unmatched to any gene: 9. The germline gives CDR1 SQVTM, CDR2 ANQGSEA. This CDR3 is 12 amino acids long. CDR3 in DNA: TGCAGCGTCCCGGGACAGGGGCGGGATCAGTTCTTC. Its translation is CSVPGQGRDQFF.

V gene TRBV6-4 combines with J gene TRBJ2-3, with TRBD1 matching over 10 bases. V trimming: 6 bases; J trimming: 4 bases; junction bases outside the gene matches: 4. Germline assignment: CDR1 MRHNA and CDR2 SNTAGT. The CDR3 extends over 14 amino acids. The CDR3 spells CASSPTGGSDTQYF. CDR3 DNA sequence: TGTGCCAGCAGCCCGACAGGGGGCTCAGATACGCAGTATTTT.

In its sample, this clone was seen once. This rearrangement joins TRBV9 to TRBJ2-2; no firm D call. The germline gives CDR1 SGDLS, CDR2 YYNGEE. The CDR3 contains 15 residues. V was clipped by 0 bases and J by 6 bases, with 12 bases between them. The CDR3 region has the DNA TGTGCCAGCAGCGTAGTAGGAGTGGTTGCCGGGGAGCTGTTTTTT. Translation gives CASSVVGVVAGELFF.

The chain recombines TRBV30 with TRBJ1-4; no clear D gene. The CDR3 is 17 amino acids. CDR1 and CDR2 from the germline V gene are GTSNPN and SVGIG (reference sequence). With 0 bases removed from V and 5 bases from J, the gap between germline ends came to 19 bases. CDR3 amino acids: CAWSVRGLTDGNEKLFF. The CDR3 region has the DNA TGTGCCTGGAGTGTACGCGGGTTGACTGATGGGAATGAAAAACTGTTTTTT.

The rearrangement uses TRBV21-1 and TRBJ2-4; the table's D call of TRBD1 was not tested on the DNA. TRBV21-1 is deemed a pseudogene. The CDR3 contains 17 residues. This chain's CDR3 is CASSKIDLGQGSNIQYF. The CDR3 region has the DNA TGTGCCAGCAGCAAGATCGATTTGGGACAAGGCTCAAACATTCAGTACTTC.